The 10 T cell receptor beta chains below come from one sample, sequenced in a study of cytomegalovirus exposure and HLA in healthy donors. Vbeta (60) and Jbeta (13) primers were used in the PCR. Produced via immunoSEQ multiplex PCR; TCRdb's table is partial and in-frame only. The sample yields more than 150,000 clones, 65% to 85% seen once. Sequencing was done on a sample of PBMCs. The receptors come from a woman between 25 and 40 years old in good health and CMV-seropositive.

The rearrangement uses TRBV6-4 and TRBJ1-5; TRBD1 might be the D (5 bases). V was cut by 8 bases and J by 9 bases, with 14 bases left in between. Germline loops: CDR1 MRHNA, CDR2 SNTAGT. The CDR3 is 12 amino acids. This CDR3 reads CASSLYGGPQHF. CDR3 nucleotides: TGTGCCAGCTCCCTTTACGGGGGGCCCCAGCATTTT.

This chain links TRBV6-6 with TRBJ1-4; TRBD1 might be the D (5 bases). This CDR3 is 14 amino acids long. CDR1 is MNHNY, CDR2 SVGAGI, per germline (reference sequence). With 6 bases removed from V and 5 bases from J, the gap between germline ends came to 13 bases. The CDR3 region has the DNA TGTGCCAGCAGGCCCGGGACTGAGAATGAAAAACTGTTTTTT. Residues: CASRPGTENEKLFF.

The rearrangement joins TRBV19 to TRBJ2-5; no firm D call. The CDR3 is 13 residues long. V was cut by 6 bases and J by 0 bases, with 8 bases left in between. Looked up from germline, CDR1 is LNHDA and CDR2 is SQIVND (reference sequence). This chain's CDR3 is CASSRSYQETQYF. The CDR3 DNA is TGTGCCAGTAGCCGGTCGTACCAAGAGACCCAGTACTTC.

The rearrangement links TRBV6-1 to TRBJ2-7; D is possibly TRBD1 (6 bases). The CDR3 has 13 residues. Trimming stripped 8 bases from V and 4 bases from J, with 15 bases between. Looked up from germline, CDR1 is MNHNS and CDR2 is SASEGT. This chain's CDR3 is CASSDRRTYEQYF. As DNA, the CDR3 is TGTGCCAGCTCAGACAGGAGAACTTACGAGCAGTACTTC.

The chain combines TRBV7-6 with TRBJ2-1; D unresolved. V dropped 1 base and J dropped 9 bases, with 4 bases sitting between them. Germline CDR1 and CDR2: SGHVS and FNYEAQ. This CDR3 has 11 residues. CDR3 amino acids: CASSLGGEQFF. CDR3 in DNA: TGTGCCAGCAGCTTAGGCGGTGAGCAGTTCTTC.

The chain combines TRBV11-2 with TRBJ2-7; the D gene is possibly TRBD1 (5 bases). The CDR3 has 14 residues. Germline-derived CDR1 and CDR2 are SGHAT and FQNNGV. V gave up 1 base and J gave up 3 bases, with 10 bases separating them. CDR3 residues: CASSLGQTLYEQYF. The CDR3 DNA reads TGTGCCAGCAGCTTAGGACAGACACTCTACGAGCAGTACTTC.

The rearrangement joins TRBV11-2 to TRBJ2-7; D is undetermined. The germline V gene has CDR1 SGHAT and CDR2 FQNNGV. This CDR3 spans 14 amino acids. With 5 bases removed from V and 4 bases from J, the gap between germline ends came to 15 bases. CDR3 coding DNA: TGTGCCAGCAGCGCCCTCTTGACAATATACGAGCAGTACTTC. Its protein product is CASSALLTIYEQYF.

The rearrangement joins TRBV6-5 to TRBJ2-2; D perhaps matches TRBD1 (5 bases). The germline gives CDR1 MNHEY, CDR2 SVGAGI. The V and J ends lost 7 bases and 4 bases respectively, with 10 bases between them. The CDR3 covers 13 residues. CDR3 amino acids: CASTTTGTGELFF. DNA of the CDR3: TGTGCCAGCACCACTACAGGCACCGGGGAGCTGTTTTTT.

The chain links TRBV7-2 to TRBJ2-1, with 8 bases aligning to TRBD2. CDR3 length: 19 residues. The V gene end was trimmed by 0 bases and the J gene end by 4 bases; junction bases not matched to a gene: 14. The V gene's germline CDR1 is SGHTA and CDR2 FQGNSA. The CDR3 here is CASSLAGSGNPSHYNEQFF. DNA of the CDR3: TGTGCCAGCAGCTTAGCCGGTAGCGGGAACCCAAGCCATTACAATGAGCAGTTCTTC.

This chain joins TRBV2 and TRBJ1-2, with a tentative D call TRBD1 (6 bases). The CDR3 consists of 11 residues. Germline V gene lookup returns CDR1 SNHLY and CDR2 FYNNEI. With 8 bases removed from V and 4 bases from J, the gap between germline ends came to 8 bases. As DNA, the CDR3 is TGTGCCAGCTGGACAGCCTATGGCTACACCTTC. The encoded protein is CASWTAYGYTF.